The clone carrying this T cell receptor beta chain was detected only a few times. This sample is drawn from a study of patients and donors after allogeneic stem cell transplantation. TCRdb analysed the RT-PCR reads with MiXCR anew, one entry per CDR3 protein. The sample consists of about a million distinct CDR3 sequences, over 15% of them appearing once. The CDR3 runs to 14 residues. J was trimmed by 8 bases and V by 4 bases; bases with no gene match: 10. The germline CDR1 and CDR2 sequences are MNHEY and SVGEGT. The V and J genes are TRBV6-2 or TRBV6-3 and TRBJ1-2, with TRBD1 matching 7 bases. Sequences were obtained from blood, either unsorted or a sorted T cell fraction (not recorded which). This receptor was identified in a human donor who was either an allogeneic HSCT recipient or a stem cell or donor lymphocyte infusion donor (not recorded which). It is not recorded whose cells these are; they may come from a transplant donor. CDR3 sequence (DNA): TGTGCCAGCAGTTCCGACAGGGAATGGAAAGGCTACACCTTC. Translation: CASSSDREWKGYTF.